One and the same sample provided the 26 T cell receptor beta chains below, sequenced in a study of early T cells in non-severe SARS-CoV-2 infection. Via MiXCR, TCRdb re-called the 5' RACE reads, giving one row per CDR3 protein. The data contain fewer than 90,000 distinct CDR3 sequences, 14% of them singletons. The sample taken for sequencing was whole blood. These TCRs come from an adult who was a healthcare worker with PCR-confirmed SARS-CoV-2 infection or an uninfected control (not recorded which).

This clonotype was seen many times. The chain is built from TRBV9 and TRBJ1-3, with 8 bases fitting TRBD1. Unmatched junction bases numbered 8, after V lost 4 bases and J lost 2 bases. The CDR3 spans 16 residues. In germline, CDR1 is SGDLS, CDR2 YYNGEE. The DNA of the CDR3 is TGTGCCAGCAGCTTCCGACAACAGGGGGCTGGAAACACCATATATTTT. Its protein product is CASSFRQQGAGNTIYF.

The CDR3 reads CASTGTVNTEAFF. The CDR3, as DNA: TGTGCCAGCACTGGGACGGTGAACACTGAAGCTTTCTTT. The chain carries TRBV28 and TRBJ1-1, with D perhaps TRBD1 (5 bases). The V end lost 7 bases, the J end lost 0 bases, and 9 bases lay between the germline ends. Germline lookup yields CDR1 MDHEN and CDR2 SYDVKM. CDR3 length equals 13 residues.

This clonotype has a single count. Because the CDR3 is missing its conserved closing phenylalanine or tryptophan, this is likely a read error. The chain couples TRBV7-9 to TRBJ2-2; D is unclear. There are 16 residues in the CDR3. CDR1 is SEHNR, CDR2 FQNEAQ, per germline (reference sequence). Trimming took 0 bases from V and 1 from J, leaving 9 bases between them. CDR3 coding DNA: TGTGCCAGCAGCTTAGCGGCACCCCTGAACACCGGGGAGCTGTTTTCT. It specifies CASSLAAPLNTGELFS.

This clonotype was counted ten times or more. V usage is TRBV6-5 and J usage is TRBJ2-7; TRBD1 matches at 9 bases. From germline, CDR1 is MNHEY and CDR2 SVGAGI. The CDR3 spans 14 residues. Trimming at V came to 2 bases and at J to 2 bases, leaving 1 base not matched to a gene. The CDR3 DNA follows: TGTGCCAGCAGTTACGGGGACAGGGCCTACGAGCAGTACTTC. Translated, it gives CASSYGDRAYEQYF.

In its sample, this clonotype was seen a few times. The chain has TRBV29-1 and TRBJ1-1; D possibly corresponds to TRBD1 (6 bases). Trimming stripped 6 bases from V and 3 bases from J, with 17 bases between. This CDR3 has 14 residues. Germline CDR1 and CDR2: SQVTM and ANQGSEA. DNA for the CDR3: TGCAGCGTGGACCATACGACAGGTTACACTGAAGCTTTCTTT. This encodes CSVDHTTGYTEAFF.

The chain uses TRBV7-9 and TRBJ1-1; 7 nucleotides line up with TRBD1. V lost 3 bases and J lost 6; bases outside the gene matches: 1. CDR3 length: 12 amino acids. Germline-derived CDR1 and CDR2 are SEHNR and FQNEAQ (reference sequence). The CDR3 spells CASSLDRPEAFF. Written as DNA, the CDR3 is TGTGCCAGCAGCTTGGACAGGCCTGAAGCTTTCTTT.

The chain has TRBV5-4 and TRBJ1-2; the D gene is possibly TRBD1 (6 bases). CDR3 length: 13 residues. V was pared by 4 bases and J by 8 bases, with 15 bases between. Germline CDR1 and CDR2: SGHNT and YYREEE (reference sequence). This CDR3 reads CASSLTGQRGYTF. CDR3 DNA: TGTGCCAGCAGCCTGACAGGCCAACGAGGCTACACCTTC. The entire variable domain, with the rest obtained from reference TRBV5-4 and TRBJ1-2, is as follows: ETGVTQSPTHLIKTRGQQVTLRCSSQSGHNTVSWYQQALGQGPQFIFQYYREEENGRGNFPPRFSGLQFPNYSSELNVNALELDDSALYLCASSLTGQRGYTFGSGTRLTVV.

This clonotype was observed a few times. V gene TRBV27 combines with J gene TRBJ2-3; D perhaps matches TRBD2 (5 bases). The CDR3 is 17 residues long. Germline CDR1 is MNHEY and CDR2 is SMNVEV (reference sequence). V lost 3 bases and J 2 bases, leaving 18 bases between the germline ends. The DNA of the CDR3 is TGTGCCAGCAGTTTCTCTCGGGAACGGCCCTCCACAGATACGCAGTATTTT. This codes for CASSFSRERPSTDTQYF.

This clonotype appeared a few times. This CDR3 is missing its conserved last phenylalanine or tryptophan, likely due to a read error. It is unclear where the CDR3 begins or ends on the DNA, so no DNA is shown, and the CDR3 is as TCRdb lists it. CDR3 in amino acids: CASSFAGFRGGSI. The gene calls are TRBV27 and TRBJ2-1; the D call of TRBD1 is as the table states it, not checked on the DNA. The CDR3 sequence runs 13 residues, both termini included. The germline V gene encodes CDR1 MNHEY and CDR2 SMNVEV (reference sequence).

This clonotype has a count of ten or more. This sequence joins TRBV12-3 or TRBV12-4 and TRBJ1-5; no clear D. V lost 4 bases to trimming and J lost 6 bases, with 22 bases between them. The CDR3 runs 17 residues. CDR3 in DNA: TGTGCCAGCAGTTCCGCCGTGGACGGACTATACGGTCAGCCCCAGCATTTT. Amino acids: CASSSAVDGLYGQPQHF.

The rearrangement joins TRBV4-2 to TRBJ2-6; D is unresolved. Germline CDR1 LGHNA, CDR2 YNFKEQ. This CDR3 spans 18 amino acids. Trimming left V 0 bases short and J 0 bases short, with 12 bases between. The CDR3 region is CASSQDEIGGSGANVLTF. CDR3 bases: TGTGCCAGCAGCCAAGATGAGATAGGTGGCTCTGGGGCCAACGTCCTGACTTTC.

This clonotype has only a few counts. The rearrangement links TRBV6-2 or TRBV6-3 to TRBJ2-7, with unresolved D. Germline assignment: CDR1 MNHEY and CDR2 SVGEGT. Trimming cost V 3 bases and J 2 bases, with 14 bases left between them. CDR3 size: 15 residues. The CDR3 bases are TGTGCCAGCAGTTATTCGGGCGACGGACCCTACGAGCAGTACTTC. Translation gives CASSYSGDGPYEQYF.

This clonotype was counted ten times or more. CDR3 bases: TGCGCCAGCAGCTTGGGACAGGGCGATCAGCCCCAGCATTTT. This codes for CASSLGQGDQPQHF. The V gene is TRBV5-1, the J gene TRBJ1-5; 7 bases match TRBD1. Germline V CDR1 and CDR2: SGHRS, YFSETQ. This CDR3 spans 14 amino acids. With V trimmed by 0 bases and J by 5 bases, 2 bases remained unmatched.

The CDR3, as DNA: TGCAGTGCTACCCAAACAGGGACCGCCGCTGAAGCTTTCTTT. Its protein is CSATQTGTAAEAFF. The rearrangement links TRBV20-1 to TRBJ1-1, with a weak D call TRBD1 (6 bases). CDR1 and CDR2 from the germline V gene are DFQATT and SNEGSKA (reference sequence). The ends were cut back, 4 bases at V and 6 bases at J, with 18 bases in the middle. There are 14 residues in the CDR3.

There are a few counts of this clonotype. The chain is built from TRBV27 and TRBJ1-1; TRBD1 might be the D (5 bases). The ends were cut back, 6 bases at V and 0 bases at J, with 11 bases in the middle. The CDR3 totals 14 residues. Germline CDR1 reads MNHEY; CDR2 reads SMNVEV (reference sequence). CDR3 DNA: TGTGCCAGCAGCAGGGCCCCGATGAACACTGAAGCTTTCTTT. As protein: CASSRAPMNTEAFF.

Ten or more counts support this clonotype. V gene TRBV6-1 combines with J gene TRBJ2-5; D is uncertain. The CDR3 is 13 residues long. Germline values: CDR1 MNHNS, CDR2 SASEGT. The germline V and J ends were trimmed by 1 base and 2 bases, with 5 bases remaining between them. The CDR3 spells CASSEVQQETQYF. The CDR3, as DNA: TGTGCCAGCAGTGAAGTACAGCAAGAGACCCAGTACTTC.

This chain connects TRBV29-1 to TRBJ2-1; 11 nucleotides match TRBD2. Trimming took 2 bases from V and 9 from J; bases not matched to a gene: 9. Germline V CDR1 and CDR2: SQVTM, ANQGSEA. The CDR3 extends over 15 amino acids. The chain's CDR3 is CSVERLAGGPGEQFF. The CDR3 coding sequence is TGCAGCGTTGAACGTTTAGCGGGGGGGCCCGGTGAGCAGTTCTTC.

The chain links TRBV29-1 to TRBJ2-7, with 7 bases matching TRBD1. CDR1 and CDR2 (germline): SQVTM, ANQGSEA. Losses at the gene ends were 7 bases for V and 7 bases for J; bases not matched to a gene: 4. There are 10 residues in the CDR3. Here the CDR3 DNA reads TGCAGCGCCGGGGACAGAGAGCAGTACTTC. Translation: CSAGDREQYF.

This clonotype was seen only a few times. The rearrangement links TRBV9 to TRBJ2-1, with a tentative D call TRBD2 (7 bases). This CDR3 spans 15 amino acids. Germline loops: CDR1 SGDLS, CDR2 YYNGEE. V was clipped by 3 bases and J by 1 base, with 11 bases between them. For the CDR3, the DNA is TGTGCCAGCAGCGACGCGGGGGCATCCTACAATGAGCAGTTCTTC. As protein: CASSDAGASYNEQFF. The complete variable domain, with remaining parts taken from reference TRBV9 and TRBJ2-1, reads DSGVTQTPKHLITATGQRVTLRCSPRSGDLSVYWYQQSLDQGLQFLIQYYNGEERAKGNILERFSAQQFPDLHSELNLSSLELGDSALYFCASSDAGASYNEQFFGPGTRLTVL.

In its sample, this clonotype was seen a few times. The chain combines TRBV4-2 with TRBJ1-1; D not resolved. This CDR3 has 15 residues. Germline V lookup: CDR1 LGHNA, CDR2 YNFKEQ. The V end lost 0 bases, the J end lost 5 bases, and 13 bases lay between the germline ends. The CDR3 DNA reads TGTGCCAGCAGCCAAGAGGGCCGGTCGGGTACTGAAGCTTTCTTT. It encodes CASSQEGRSGTEAFF.

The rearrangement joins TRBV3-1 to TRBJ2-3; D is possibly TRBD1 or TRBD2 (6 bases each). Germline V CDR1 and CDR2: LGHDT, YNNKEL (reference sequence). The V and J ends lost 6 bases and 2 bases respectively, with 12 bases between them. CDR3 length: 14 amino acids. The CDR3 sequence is CASRRGAYTDTQYF. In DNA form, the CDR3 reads TGTGCCAGCAGAAGGGGGGCCTACACAGATACGCAGTATTTT.

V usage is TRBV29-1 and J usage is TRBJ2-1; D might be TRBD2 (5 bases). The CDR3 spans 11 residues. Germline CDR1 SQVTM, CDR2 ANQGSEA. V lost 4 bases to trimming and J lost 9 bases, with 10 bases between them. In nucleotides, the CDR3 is TGCAGCGTTGCCCGGGATGGTGAGCAGTTCTTC. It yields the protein CSVARDGEQFF.

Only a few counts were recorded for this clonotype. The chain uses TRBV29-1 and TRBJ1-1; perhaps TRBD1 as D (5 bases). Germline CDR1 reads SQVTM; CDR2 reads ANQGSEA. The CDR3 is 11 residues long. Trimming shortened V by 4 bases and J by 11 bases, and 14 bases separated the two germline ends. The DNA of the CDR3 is TGCAGCGTTGGCCGGGACGGGGAGGCTTTCTTT. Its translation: CSVGRDGEAFF. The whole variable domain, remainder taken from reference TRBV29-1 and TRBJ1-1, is SAVISQKPSRDICQRGTSLTIQCQVDSQVTMMFWYRQQPGQSLTLIATANQGSEATYESGFVIDKFPISRPNLTFSTLTVSNMSPEDSSIYLCSVGRDGEAFFGQGTRLTVV.

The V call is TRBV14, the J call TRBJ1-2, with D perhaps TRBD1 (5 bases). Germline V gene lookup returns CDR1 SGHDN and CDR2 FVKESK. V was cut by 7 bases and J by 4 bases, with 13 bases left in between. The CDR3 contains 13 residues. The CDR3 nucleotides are TGTGCCAGCACGGGTTCTGGGGCCTATGGCTACACCTTC. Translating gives CASTGSGAYGYTF.

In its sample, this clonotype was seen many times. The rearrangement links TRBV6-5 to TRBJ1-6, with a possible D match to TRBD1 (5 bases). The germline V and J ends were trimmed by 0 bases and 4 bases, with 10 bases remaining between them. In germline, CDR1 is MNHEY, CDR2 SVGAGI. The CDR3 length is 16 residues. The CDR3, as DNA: TGTGCCAGCAGTTACTCGCGCACAGGTTATAATTCACCCCTCCACTTT. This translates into CASSYSRTGYNSPLHF.

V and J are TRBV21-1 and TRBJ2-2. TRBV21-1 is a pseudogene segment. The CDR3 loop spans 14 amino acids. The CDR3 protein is CASPREAGGGELFF. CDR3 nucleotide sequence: TGTGCCAGCCCAAGGGAAGCTGGCGGCGGGGAGCTGTTTTTT.